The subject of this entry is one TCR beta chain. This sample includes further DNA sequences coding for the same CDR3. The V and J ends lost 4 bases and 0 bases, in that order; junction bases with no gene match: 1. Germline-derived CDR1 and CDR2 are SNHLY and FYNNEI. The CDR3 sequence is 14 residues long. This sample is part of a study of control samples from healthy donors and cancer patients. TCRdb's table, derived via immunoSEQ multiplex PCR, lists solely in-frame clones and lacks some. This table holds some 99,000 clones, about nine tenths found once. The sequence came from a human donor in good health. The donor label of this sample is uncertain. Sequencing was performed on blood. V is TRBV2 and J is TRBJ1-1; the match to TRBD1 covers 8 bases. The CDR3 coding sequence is TGTGCCAGCAGTGGACAGGGGATGAACACTGAAGCTTTCTTT. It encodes CASSGQGMNTEAFF.